Below are 27 T cell receptor beta chains sequenced from a single sample in a study of blood T cell repertoires in COVID-19. The table came from immunoSEQ multiplex PCR; TCRdb's copy has only in-frame clones and leaves some out. The sample has roughly 200,000 clones, about 85% seen once. The sequencing input was peripheral blood. Receptor source: a woman aged 60 to 75 with acute or convalescent COVID-19.

About this clone itself: This sample also contains other DNA sequences that code for the same CDR3. The CDR3 here is CASSLGGTGGTEAFF. The CDR3 DNA is TGCGCCAGCAGCTTGGGGGGGACAGGAGGGACTGAAGCTTTCTTT. The chain has TRBV5-1 and TRBJ1-1; 8 nucleotides agree with TRBD1. Germline CDR1 is SGHRS and CDR2 is YFSETQ. J gave up 5 bases and V 0 bases, and 6 bases lay outside the gene matches. The CDR3 length is 15 residues.

The chain carries TRBV9 and TRBJ1-1, with D uncertain. The V end was cut by 0 bases, the J end by 6 bases, with 15 bases between. The CDR3 sequence is 15 residues long. Germline values: CDR1 SGDLS, CDR2 YYNGEE. DNA of the CDR3: TGTGCCAGCAGCGTAGCTGAGCGACCGGCTGCTGAAGCTTTCTTT. Translated, it gives CASSVAERPAAEAFF.

The CDR3 region is CSALPSGELFF. The CDR3 DNA reads as TGCAGTGCTCTCCCTAGCGGGGAGCTGTTTTTT. This chain links TRBV20-1 with TRBJ2-2; no clear D. This CDR3 is built from 11 residues. V shed 5 bases and J shed 7 bases, with 8 bases lying between them. CDR1 DFQATT and CDR2 SNEGSKA come from the germline V gene (reference sequence).

About this clone: Mismatch with germline at one junction end may stem from a read error. This chain connects TRBV7-7 to TRBJ2-5; TRBD2 agrees at 8 bases. This CDR3 has 14 amino acids. Per germline, CDR1 SSHAT and CDR2 FNYEAQ (reference sequence). CDR3 sequence reads: CASSLALAGETQYF. CDR3 nucleotide sequence: TGTGCTAGCAGCTTAGCTCTAGCGGGCGAGACCCAGTACTTC.

V gene TRBV27 combines with J gene TRBJ2-2; 7 bases match TRBD2. The CDR3 has 18 residues. Germline V CDR1 and CDR2: MNHEY, SMNVEV (reference sequence). V lost 4 bases to trimming and J lost 4 bases; unmatched junction nucleotides: 15. The CDR3 DNA sequence: TGTGCCAGCAGTTCCGGGGGGTATTGGACTACGAGCACCGGGGAGCTGTTTTTT. Residues: CASSSGGYWTTSTGELFF.

The gene calls are TRBV5-1 and TRBJ2-1; tentative D call: TRBD2 (6 bases). Germline V gene sequence: CDR1 SGHRS, CDR2 YFSETQ. CDR3 length: 14 amino acids. Trimming pared 2 bases from V and 9 bases from J, leaving 15 bases between. CDR3 DNA sequence: TGCGCCAGCAGCTTCACACGGGGGTCCGGTGAGCAGTTCTTC. It is translated as CASSFTRGSGEQFF. Variable domain in full (rest from reference TRBV5-1 and TRBJ2-1): KAGVTQTPRYLIKTRGQQVTLSCSPISGHRSVSWYQQTPGQGLQFLFEYFSETQRNKGNFPGRFSGRQFSNSRSEMNVSTLELGDSALYLCASSFTRGSGEQFFGPGTRLTVL.

The V and J genes are TRBV5-4 and TRBJ2-3; 7 bases agree with TRBD1. V trimming: 4 bases; J trimming: 5 bases; junction bases outside the gene matches: 7. Germline CDR1 is SGHNT and CDR2 is YYREEE (reference sequence). CDR3 size: 14 residues. This CDR3 is CASSLKGAEDTQYF. As DNA, the CDR3 is TGTGCCAGCAGCCTAAAGGGGGCCGAAGATACGCAGTATTTT. Full variable domain (missing parts from reference TRBV5-4 and TRBJ2-3): ETGVTQSPTHLIKTRGQQVTLRCSSQSGHNTVSWYQQALGQGPQFIFQYYREEENGRGNFPPRFSGLQFPNYSSELNVNALELDDSALYLCASSLKGAEDTQYFGPGTRLTVL.

The gene calls are TRBV27 and TRBJ2-6; D unresolved. The CDR3 runs 16 residues. Germline V gene sequence: CDR1 MNHEY, CDR2 SMNVEV (reference sequence). Between the trimmed V and J ends, which lost 3 bases and 6 bases, there was a span of 15 bases. The CDR3 region has the DNA TGTGCCAGCAGTTTCTTAGACCAGCGTAAGGCCAACGTCCTGACTTTC. This codes for CASSFLDQRKANVLTF.

The gene calls are TRBV4-1 and TRBJ2-1; TRBD2 agrees at 8 bases. The trim removed 3 bases at V and 3 bases at J, leaving 7 bases unmatched. The V gene's germline CDR1 is MGHRA and CDR2 YSYEKL. The CDR3 runs 16 residues. CDR3 nucleotides: TGCGCCAGCAGCCATGCACCCGGGAGGGGCTACAATGAGCAGTTCTTC. Encoded protein: CASSHAPGRGYNEQFF.

The rearrangement joins TRBV5-1 to TRBJ2-5, with D perhaps matching TRBD2 (6 bases). Trimming took off 0 bases at V and 7 bases at J, with 10 bases between the two ends. The CDR3 is 13 amino acids. Germline V CDR1 and CDR2: SGHRS, YFSETQ. The CDR3 spells CASSLGLVGTQYF. CDR3 in DNA: TGCGCCAGCAGCTTGGGACTAGTAGGGACCCAGTACTTC.

CDR3 region: CASSSTYEQYF. The DNA of the CDR3 is TGTGCCAGCAGTTCCACCTACGAGCAGTACTTC. The chain is built from TRBV7-6 and TRBJ2-7; D is ambiguous. The CDR3 totals 11 residues. V was shortened by 6 bases and J by 2 bases, with 5 bases between the two germline ends. The germline V gene has CDR1 SGHVS and CDR2 FNYEAQ.

The chain is built from TRBV5-1 and TRBJ2-1, with 9 bases that match TRBD2. The length of the CDR3 is 20 residues. Germline trimming cut 4 bases from V and 6 bases from J; bases unmatched to any gene: 23. Germline CDR1 SGHRS, CDR2 YFSETQ. The DNA of the CDR3 is TGCGCCAGCAGCCGTCGACCTTTAGCGGGAGAGGGGAAGCAAAGCAATGAGCAGTTCTTC. It codes for CASSRRPLAGEGKQSNEQFF.

The chain uses TRBV28 and TRBJ1-1; D call uncertain. The CDR3 contains 12 residues. Germline assignment: CDR1 MDHEN and CDR2 SYDVKM. V lost 1 base and J 10 bases, leaving 10 bases between the germline ends. CDR3 sequence (DNA): TGTGCCAGCAGTTTATCGGTCAGGCCAGCTTTCTTT. Protein sequence: CASSLSVRPAFF. The variable domain in full, completed from reference TRBV28 and TRBJ1-1, reads DVKVTQSSRYLVKRTGEKVFLECVQDMDHENMFWYRQDPGLGLRLIYFSYDVKMKEKGDIPEGYSVSREKKERFSLILESASTNQTSMYLCASSLSVRPAFFGQGTRLTVV.

The DNA of the CDR3 is TGTGCCAGCAGTTTGACTAGCGGTGAGCAGTTCTTC. Residues: CASSLTSGEQFF. The chain couples TRBV12-3 or TRBV12-4 to TRBJ2-1; 9 nucleotides agree with TRBD2. V lost 3 bases to trimming and J lost 9 bases; unmatched junction nucleotides: 0. The CDR3 runs 12 residues.

The CDR3 coding sequence is TGCAGCGTTGATCGGAGCGGGTATTACAATGAGCAGTTCTTC. Translated: CSVDRSGYYNEQFF. The rearrangement links TRBV29-1 to TRBJ2-1, with a possible D match to TRBD2 (6 bases). The germline V gene has CDR1 SQVTM and CDR2 ANQGSEA. The CDR3 is 14 amino acids. V lost 3 bases and J lost 4, with 13 bases in between.

In nucleotides, the CDR3 is TGTGCCAGCAGCCAAGACGGCTTTGGGGGGACCTACGAGCAGTACTTC. It is translated as CASSQDGFGGTYEQYF. V gene TRBV14 combines with J gene TRBJ2-7, with D possibly matching TRBD2 (6 bases). Germline CDR1 is SGHDN and CDR2 is FVKESK. V was pared by 0 bases and J by 2 bases, with 14 bases between. The CDR3 runs to 16 residues.

The chain joins TRBV12-3 or TRBV12-4 to TRBJ2-7, with TRBD2 as a possible D gene (5 bases). This CDR3 has 12 amino acids. Trimming cost V 6 bases and J 8 bases, with 14 bases left between them. CDR3 sequence reads: CASSRSTGKQYV. The CDR3, as DNA: TGTGCCAGCAGCCGCTCAACCGGGAAGCAGTACGTC.

The chain combines TRBV10-3 with TRBJ2-1; D is perhaps TRBD2 (6 bases). Germline CDR1 and CDR2: ENHRY and SYGVKD. The CDR3 is 15 amino acids. Trimming cost V 0 bases and J 1 base, with 7 bases left between them. CDR3 residues: CAISESGSSYNEQFF. Written as DNA, the CDR3 is TGTGCCATCAGTGAGTCCGGGAGTTCCTACAATGAGCAGTTCTTC.

V gene TRBV20-1 combines with J gene TRBJ1-1; D unresolved. The CDR3 is made up of 11 amino acids. In germline, CDR1 is DFQATT, CDR2 SNEGSKA (reference sequence). Trimming took off 5 bases at V and 1 base at J, with 5 bases between the two ends. CDR3 protein: CSARRNTEAFF. DNA of the CDR3: TGCAGTGCTCGGAGGAACACTGAAGCTTTCTTT.

V usage is TRBV7-9 and J usage is TRBJ2-1; D is perhaps TRBD1 (6 bases). Germline CDR1 SEHNR, CDR2 FQNEAQ (reference sequence). There are 14 residues in the CDR3. Deletions cut 5 bases from V and 4 bases from J, with 12 bases between. CDR3 sequence (DNA): TGTGCCAGCAGCCCTCCGACAGGTTACAATGAGCAGTTCTTC. It is translated as CASSPPTGYNEQFF.

This chain joins TRBV4-2 and TRBJ1-2; tentatively, D is TRBD1 (5 bases). This CDR3 has 14 amino acids. Germline CDR1 is LGHNA and CDR2 is YNFKEQ. The V and J ends lost 0 bases and 8 bases respectively, with 13 bases between them. CDR3 loop: CASSQDKGFGGYTF. The CDR3, as DNA: TGTGCCAGCAGCCAAGATAAGGGGTTTGGGGGCTACACCTTC.

V gene TRBV11-2 combines with J gene TRBJ2-1, with D tentatively TRBD2 (5 bases). Germline values: CDR1 SGHAT, CDR2 FQNNGV. The CDR3 extends over 18 amino acids. Trimming took 3 bases from V and 0 from J, leaving 18 bases between them. The CDR3 region is CASSLAMGELSSYNEQFF. CDR3 in DNA: TGTGCCAGCAGCTTGGCCATGGGAGAGCTCAGCTCCTACAATGAGCAGTTCTTC.

The chain links TRBV5-4 to TRBJ1-2; 7 bases fit TRBD1. The germline gives CDR1 SGHNT, CDR2 YYREEE (reference sequence). With 0 bases clipped from V and 8 bases from J, the junction kept 4 bases outside the gene matches. This CDR3 has 13 residues. CDR3 region: CASSLEGGRGYTF. CDR3 in DNA: TGTGCCAGCAGCTTGGAAGGGGGCAGAGGCTACACCTTC.

This clone was found a few times. V usage is TRBV28 and J usage is TRBJ2-1; 12 positions agree with TRBD1. With 4 bases clipped from V and 9 bases from J, the junction kept 7 bases outside the gene matches. This CDR3 has 15 amino acids. Germline V gives CDR1 MDHEN, CDR2 SYDVKM. The CDR3 region has the DNA TGTGCCAGCAGTTATCCGGGACAGGGGGCGAGTGAGCAGTTCTTC. This gives the protein CASSYPGQGASEQFF. The full variable domain, with the rest looked up from reference TRBV28 and TRBJ2-1, is DVKVTQSSRYLVKRTGEKVFLECVQDMDHENMFWYRQDPGLGLRLIYFSYDVKMKEKGDIPEGYSVSREKKERFSLILESASTNQTSMYLCASSYPGQGASEQFFGPGTRLTVL.

The chain combines TRBV3-1 (or the pseudogene TRBV3-2) with TRBJ2-1; 9 nucleotides match TRBD2. The V and J ends lost 3 bases and 0 bases, in that order; junction bases with no gene match: 0. CDR1 and CDR2 from the germline V gene are LGHDT and YNNKEL (reference sequence). The CDR3 totals 15 residues. The DNA for the CDR3 is TGTGCCAGCAGCCATAGCGGGAGCTCCTACAATGAGCAGTTCTTC. Its protein is CASSHSGSSYNEQFF.

The chain combines TRBV27 with TRBJ2-7; 9 nucleotides match TRBD2. The CDR3 covers 16 residues. The germline CDR1 and CDR2 sequences are MNHEY and SMNVEV (reference sequence). The ends lost 6 bases at V and 5 bases at J; junction bases unmatched: 14. CDR3 sequence reads: CASSLLMAGGPHEQYF. CDR3 sequence (DNA): TGTGCCAGCAGCTTGCTTATGGCGGGAGGGCCCCACGAGCAGTACTTC.

The chain joins TRBV7-2 to TRBJ1-4, with 12 bases fitting TRBD1. V was clipped by 3 bases and J by 7 bases; unmatched bases: 0. CDR1 SGHTA and CDR2 FQGNSA come from the germline V gene. CDR3 length: 14 amino acids. This chain's CDR3 is CASSLGQGAEKLFF. Here the CDR3 DNA reads TGTGCCAGCAGCTTGGGACAGGGGGCTGAAAAACTGTTTTTT.